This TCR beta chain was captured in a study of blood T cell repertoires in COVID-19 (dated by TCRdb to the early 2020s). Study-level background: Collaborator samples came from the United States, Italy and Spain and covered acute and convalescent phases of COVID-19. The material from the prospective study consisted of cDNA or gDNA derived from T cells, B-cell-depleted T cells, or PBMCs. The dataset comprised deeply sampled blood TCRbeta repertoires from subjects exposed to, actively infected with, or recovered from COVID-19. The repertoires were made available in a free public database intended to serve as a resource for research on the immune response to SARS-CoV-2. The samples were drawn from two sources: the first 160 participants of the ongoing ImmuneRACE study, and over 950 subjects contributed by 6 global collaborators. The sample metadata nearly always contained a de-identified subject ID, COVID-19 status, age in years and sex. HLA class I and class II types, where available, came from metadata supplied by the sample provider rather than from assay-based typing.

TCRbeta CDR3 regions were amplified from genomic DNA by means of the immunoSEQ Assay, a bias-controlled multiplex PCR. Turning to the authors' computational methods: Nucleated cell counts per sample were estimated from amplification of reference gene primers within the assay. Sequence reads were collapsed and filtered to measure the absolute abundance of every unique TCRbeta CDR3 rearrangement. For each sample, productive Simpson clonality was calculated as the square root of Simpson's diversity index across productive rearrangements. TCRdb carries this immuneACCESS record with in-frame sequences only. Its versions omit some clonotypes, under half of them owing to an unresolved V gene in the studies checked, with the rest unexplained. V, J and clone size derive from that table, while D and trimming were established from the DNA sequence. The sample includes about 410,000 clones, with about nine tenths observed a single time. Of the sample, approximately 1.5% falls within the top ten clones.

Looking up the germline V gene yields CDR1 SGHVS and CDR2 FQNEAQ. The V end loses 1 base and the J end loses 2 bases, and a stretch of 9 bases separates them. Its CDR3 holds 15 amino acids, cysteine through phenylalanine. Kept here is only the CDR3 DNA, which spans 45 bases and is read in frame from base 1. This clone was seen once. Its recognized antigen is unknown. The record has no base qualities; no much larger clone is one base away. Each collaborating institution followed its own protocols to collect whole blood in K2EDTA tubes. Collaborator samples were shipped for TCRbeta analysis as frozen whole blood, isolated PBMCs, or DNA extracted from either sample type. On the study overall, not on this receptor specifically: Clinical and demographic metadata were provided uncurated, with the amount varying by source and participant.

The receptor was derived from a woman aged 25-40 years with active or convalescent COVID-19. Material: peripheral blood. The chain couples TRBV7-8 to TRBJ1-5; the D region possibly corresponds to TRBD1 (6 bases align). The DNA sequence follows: TGTGCCAGCAGCTTAGAGGGACAAGGCAATCAGCCCCAGCATTTT. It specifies CASSLEGQGNQPQHF.